The T cell receptor (beta chain) described here comes from a study of blood T cell repertoires in COVID-19. Study in general: Acute and convalescent COVID-19 specimens originated in the United States, Italy and Spain. The cDNA or gDNA used as material had been derived from T cells, B-cell-depleted T cells, or PBMCs.

Enrolled during active infection, Seattle patients were then followed longitudinally. V was trimmed by 6 bases and J by 3 bases, leaving 8 bases between them. The CDR3 spans 13 residues. Germline loops: CDR1 MDHEN, CDR2 SYDVKM. In the original processing: Reference gene primer amplification yielded estimated nucleated cell counts. Assay: immunoSEQ multiplex PCR; the TCRdb copy retains only in-frame clones and omits some. The DNA was the basis for D and trimming; V, J and clone size are from that table. The profile shows almost 25,000 clones, about 81% of them singletons. This TCR derives from a woman aged 70-85 years with COVID-19, enrolled during active disease. V gene TRBV28 combines with J gene TRBJ2-2; D is ambiguous. Sample: peripheral blood. DNA of the CDR3: TGTGCCAGCAGACACAGTGACACCGGGGAGCTGTTTTTT. Protein: CASRHSDTGELFF.